This T cell receptor beta chain derives from a study of blood T cell repertoires in COVID-19. About the research overall: COVID-19 samples collected from the United States, Italy and Spain covered acute and convalescent phases. T cells, B-cell-depleted T cells, or PBMCs provided the cDNA or gDNA that served as material.

How the authors handled the data: Reference gene primer amplification in the assay estimated nucleated cell counts. Profiling relied on immunoSEQ multiplex PCR, and the TCRdb table lists in-frame clones only, not all of them. D and trimming were read from the DNA, whereas the V and J calls and clone size are those reported in that table. The table lists tens of thousands of clones, roughly 85% of them singletons. Looked up from germline, CDR1 is SGHDT and CDR2 is YYEEEE. The CDR3 has 15 residues. J was trimmed by 3 bases and V by 1 base; bases with no gene match: 3. Sequencing was carried out using peripheral blood. The chain carries TRBV5-6 and TRBJ1-2, with 10 positions matching TRBD1. This TCR was recovered from a man older than 75 with acute or convalescent COVID-19. CDR3 loop: CASSLWGQGHYGYTF. CDR3 nucleotide sequence: TGTGCCAGCAGCTTGTGGGGACAGGGGCACTATGGCTACACCTTC.